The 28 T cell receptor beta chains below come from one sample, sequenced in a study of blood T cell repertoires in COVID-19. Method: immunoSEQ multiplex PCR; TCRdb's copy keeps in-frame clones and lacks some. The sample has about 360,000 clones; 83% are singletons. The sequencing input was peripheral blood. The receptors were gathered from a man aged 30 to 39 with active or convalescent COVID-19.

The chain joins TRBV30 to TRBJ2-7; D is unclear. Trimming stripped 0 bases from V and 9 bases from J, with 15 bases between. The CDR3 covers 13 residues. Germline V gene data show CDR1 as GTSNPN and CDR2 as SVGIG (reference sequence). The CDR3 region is CAWSVVSLRVQYF. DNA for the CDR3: TGTGCCTGGAGTGTGGTGAGTCTCCGAGTGCAGTACTTC.

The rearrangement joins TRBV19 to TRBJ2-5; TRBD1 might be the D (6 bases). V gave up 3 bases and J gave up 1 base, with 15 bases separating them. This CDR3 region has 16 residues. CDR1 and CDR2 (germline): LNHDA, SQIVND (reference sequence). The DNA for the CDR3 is TGTGCCAGTAGTATCCAGGGGACGGGGCGCCAAGAGACCCAGTACTTC. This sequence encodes CASSIQGTGRQETQYF.

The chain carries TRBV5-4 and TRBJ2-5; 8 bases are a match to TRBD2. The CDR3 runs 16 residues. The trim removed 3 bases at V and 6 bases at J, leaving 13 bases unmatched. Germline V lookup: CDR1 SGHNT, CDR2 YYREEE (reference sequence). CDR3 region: CASSSGAGETRKTQYF. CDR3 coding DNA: TGTGCCAGCAGCTCTGGAGCGGGAGAGACGAGGAAGACCCAGTACTTC. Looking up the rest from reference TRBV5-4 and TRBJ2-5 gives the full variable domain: ETGVTQSPTHLIKTRGQQVTLRCSSQSGHNTVSWYQQALGQGPQFIFQYYREEENGRGNFPPRFSGLQFPNYSSELNVNALELDDSALYLCASSSGAGETRKTQYFGPGTRLLVL.

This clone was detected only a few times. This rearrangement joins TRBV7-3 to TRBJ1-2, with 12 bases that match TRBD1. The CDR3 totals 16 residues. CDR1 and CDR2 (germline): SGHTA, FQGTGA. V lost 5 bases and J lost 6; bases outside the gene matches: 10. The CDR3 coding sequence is TGTGCCAGCAGCGCTACGCCGGGACAGGGGGCCCATGGCTACACCTTC. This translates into CASSATPGQGAHGYTF.

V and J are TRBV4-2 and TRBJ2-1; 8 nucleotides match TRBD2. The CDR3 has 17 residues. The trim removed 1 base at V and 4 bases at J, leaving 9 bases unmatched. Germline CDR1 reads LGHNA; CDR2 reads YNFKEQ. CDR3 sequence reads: CASSQVLGGGTYNEQFF. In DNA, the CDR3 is TGTGCCAGCAGCCAAGTATTGGGCGGGGGGACTTACAATGAGCAGTTCTTC.

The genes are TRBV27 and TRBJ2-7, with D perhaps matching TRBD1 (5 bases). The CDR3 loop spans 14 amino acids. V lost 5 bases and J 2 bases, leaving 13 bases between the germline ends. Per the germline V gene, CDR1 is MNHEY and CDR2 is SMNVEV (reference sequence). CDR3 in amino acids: CASSLRVDPYEQYF. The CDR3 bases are TGTGCCAGCAGTCTCAGGGTTGACCCCTACGAGCAGTACTTC.

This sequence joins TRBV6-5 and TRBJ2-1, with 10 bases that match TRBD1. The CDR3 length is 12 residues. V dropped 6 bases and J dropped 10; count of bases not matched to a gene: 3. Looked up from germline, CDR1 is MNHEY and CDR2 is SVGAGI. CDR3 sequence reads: CASRTGGWEQFF. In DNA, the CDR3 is TGTGCCAGCAGGACAGGGGGCTGGGAGCAGTTCTTC.

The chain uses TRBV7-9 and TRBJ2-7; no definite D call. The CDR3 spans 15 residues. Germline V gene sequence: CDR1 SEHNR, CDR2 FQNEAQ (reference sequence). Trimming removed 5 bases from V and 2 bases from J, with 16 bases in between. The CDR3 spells CASSPQERVAYEQYF. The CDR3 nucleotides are TGTGCCAGCAGCCCCCAAGAAAGAGTCGCCTACGAGCAGTACTTC.

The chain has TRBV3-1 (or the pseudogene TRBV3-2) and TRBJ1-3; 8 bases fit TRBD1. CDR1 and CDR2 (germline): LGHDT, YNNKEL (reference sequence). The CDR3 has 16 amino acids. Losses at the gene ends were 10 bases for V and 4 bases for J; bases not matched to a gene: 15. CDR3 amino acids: CATQPSGGEYGNTIYF. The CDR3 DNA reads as TGTGCCACCCAGCCCTCAGGGGGCGAATACGGAAACACCATATATTTT.

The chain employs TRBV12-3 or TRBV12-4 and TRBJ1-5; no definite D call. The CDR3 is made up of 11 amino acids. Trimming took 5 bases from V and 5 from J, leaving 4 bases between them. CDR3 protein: CASSLYQPQHF. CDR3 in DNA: TGTGCCAGCAGTCTGTATCAGCCCCAGCATTTT.

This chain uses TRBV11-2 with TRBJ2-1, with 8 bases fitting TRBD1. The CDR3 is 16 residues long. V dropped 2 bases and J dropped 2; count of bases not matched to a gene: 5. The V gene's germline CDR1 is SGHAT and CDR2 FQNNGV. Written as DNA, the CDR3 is TGTGCCAGCAGCTTACGGACAGGGTGGGCCTACAATGAGCAGTTCTTC. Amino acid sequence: CASSLRTGWAYNEQFF.

The CDR3: CASNDLVTDTQYF. Written as DNA, the CDR3 is TGCGCCAGCAATGATCTAGTGACAGATACGCAGTATTTT. The chain recombines TRBV5-1 with TRBJ2-3; the D is unclear. The V end lost 6 bases, the J end lost 3 bases, and 11 bases lay between the germline ends. Germline CDR1 and CDR2: SGHRS and YFSETQ. This CDR3 contains 13 residues.

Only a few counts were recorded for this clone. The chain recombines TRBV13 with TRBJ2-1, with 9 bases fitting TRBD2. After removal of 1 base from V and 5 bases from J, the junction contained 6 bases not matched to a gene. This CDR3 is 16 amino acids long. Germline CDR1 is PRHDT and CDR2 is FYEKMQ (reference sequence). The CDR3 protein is CASSLELAGAHNEQFF. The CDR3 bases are TGTGCCAGCAGCTTAGAGTTAGCGGGGGCACACAATGAGCAGTTCTTC.

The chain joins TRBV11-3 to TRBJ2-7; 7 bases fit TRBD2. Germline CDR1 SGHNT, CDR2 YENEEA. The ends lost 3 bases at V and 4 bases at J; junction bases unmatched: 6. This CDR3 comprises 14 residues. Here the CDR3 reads CASSLLAESYEQYF. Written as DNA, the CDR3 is TGTGCCAGCAGCTTGCTAGCGGAGTCTTACGAGCAGTACTTC.

The CDR3 loop is CATSDLESSGRAQTQYF. Here the CDR3 DNA reads TGTGCCACCAGTGATTTGGAATCGAGCGGGAGGGCGCAGACCCAGTACTTC. The chain carries TRBV24-1 and TRBJ2-5; 10 positions agree with TRBD2. J was trimmed by 6 bases and V by 0 bases; bases with no gene match: 9. The CDR3 has 17 amino acids. Germline values: CDR1 KGHDR, CDR2 SFDVKD.

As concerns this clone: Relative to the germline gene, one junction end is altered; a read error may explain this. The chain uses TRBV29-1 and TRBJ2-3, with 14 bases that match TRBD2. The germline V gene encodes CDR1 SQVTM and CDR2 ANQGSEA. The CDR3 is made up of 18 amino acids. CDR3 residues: CSVEAGLAGAIYTDTQYF. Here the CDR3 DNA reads TGCAGCGTGGAAGCGGGACTAGCGGGGGCCATATACACAGATACGCAGTATTTT.

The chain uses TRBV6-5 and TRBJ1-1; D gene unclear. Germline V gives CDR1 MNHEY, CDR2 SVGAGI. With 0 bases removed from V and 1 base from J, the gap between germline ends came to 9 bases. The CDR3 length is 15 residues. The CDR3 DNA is TGTGCCAGCAGTTACTCGAGGGATCGGAACACTGAAGCTTTCTTT. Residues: CASSYSRDRNTEAFF.

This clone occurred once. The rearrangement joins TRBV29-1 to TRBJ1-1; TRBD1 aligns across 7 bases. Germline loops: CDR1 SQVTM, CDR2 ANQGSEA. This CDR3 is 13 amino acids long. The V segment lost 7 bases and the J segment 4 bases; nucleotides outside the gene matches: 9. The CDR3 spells CSARQGGGTEAFF. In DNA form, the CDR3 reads TGCAGCGCCCGACAGGGAGGAGGCACTGAAGCTTTCTTT.

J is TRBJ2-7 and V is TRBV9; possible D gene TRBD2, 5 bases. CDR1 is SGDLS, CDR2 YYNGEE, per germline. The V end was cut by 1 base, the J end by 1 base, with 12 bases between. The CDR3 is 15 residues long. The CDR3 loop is CASSVSDFDSYEQYF. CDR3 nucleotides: TGTGCCAGCAGCGTATCGGACTTCGATTCCTACGAGCAGTACTTC.

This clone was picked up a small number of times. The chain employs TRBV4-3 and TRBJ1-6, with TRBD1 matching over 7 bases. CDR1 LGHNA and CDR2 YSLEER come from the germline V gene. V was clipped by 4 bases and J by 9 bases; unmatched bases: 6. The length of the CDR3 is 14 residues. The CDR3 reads CASSPRQGLSPLHF. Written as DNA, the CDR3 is TGCGCCAGCAGCCCGAGACAGGGCCTTTCACCCCTCCACTTT.

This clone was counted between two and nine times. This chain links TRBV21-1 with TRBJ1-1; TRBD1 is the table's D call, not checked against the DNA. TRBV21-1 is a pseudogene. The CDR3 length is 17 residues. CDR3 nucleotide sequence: TGTGCCAGCAGCGTGTCCGGGACATACAGGGTGAACACTGAAGCTTTCTTT. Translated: CASSVSGTYRVNTEAFF.

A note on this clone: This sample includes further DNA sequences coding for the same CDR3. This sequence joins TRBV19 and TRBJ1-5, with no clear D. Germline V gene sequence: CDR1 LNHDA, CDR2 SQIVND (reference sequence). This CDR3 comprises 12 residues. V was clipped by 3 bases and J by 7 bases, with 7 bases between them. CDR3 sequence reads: CASSIGAQPQHF. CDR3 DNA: TGTGCCAGTAGTATTGGAGCCCAGCCCCAGCATTTT. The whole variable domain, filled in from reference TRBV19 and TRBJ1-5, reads DGGITQSPKYLFRKEGQNVTLSCEQNLNHDAMYWYRQDPGQGLRLIYYSQIVNDFQKGDIAEGYSVSREKKESFPLTVTSAQKNPTAFYLCASSIGAQPQHFGDGTRLSIL.

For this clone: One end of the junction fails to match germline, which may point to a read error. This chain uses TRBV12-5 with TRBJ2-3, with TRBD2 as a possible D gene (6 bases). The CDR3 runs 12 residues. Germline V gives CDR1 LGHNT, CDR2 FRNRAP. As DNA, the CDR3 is TGTGCTAGTGGTTTGGGGCGGGCTAGCGACGATTTT. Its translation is CASGLGRASDDF. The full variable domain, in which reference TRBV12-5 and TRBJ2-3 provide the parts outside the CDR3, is DARVTQTPRHKVTEMGQEVTMRCQPILGHNTVFWYRQTMMQGLELLAYFRNRAPLDDSGMPKDRFSAEMPDATLATLKIQPSEPRDSAVYFCASGLGRASDDFGPGTRLTVL.

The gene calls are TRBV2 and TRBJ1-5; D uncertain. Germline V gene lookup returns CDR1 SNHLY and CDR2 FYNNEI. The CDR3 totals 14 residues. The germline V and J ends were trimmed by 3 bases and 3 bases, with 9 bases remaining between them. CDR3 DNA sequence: TGTGCCAGCAGTGAGAGGTGGTTCAATCAGCCCCAGCATTTT. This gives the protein CASSERWFNQPQHF.

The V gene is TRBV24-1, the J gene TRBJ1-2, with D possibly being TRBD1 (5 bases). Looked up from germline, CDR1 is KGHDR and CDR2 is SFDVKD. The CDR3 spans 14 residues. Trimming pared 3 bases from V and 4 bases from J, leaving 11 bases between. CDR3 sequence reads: CATSDRGEGYGYTF. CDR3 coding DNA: TGTGCCACCAGTGATCGGGGGGAAGGCTATGGCTACACCTTC.

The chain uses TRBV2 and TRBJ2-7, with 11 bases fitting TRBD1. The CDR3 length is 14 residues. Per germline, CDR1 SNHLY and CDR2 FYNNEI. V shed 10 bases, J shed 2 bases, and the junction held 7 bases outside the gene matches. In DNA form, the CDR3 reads TGTGCCAACCTCGGACAGGGGGCGACCTACGAGCAGTACTTC. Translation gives CANLGQGATYEQYF.

The CDR3 is CSASWLAGGLNYNEQFF. CDR3 DNA sequence: TGCAGTGCTAGTTGGTTAGCGGGGGGCCTAAACTACAATGAGCAGTTCTTC. The chain uses TRBV20-1 and TRBJ2-1, with 10 bases matching TRBD2. Germline CDR1 DFQATT, CDR2 SNEGSKA (reference sequence). J was trimmed by 3 bases and V by 3 bases; bases with no gene match: 11. CDR3 length: 17 amino acids.

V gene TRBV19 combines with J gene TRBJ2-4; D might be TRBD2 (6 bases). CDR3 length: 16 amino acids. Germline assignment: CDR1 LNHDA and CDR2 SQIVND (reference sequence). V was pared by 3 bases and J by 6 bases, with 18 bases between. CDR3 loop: CASSILAQVVGNIQYF. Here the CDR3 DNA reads TGTGCCAGTAGTATCCTAGCGCAGGTCGTCGGAAACATTCAGTACTTC.